The clone carrying this T cell receptor (beta chain) was observed a few times. Its antigen is undetermined. The data derive from a study of graft-versus-host responses after intestinal transplantation. Whole-study context: Each recipient received anti-thymocyte globulin induction, then tacrolimus and steroids for 2 to 3 years.

Study conclusions and caveats: Patients who carried graft-donor T cell macrochimerism also had high graft-versus-host to host-versus-graft clonal ratios in their allografts. Early post-transplant HvG declines were associated with peak circulating GvH clone levels. Among recipient marrow samples, GvH clones were found; some appeared first in ileum or blood.

Method: immunoSEQ multiplex PCR; TCRdb's copy keeps in-frame clones and lacks some. The data show about 100,000 clones, about 88% seen once. In germline, CDR1 is MNHEY, CDR2 SVGAGI. Trimming took off 0 bases at V and 2 bases at J, with 7 bases between the two ends. The CDR3 is 15 amino acids. This TCR derives from a human donor who was the organ donor for an intestinal transplant. The material sequenced was unstimulated CD4+ T cells sorted from spleen or lymph node cells, taken before transplant. The chain links TRBV6-5 to TRBJ2-2; D gene unclear. The CDR3 region has the DNA TGTGCCAGCAGTTACTCTTCGGATAACACCGGGGAGCTGTTTTTT. As protein: CASSYSSDNTGELFF.